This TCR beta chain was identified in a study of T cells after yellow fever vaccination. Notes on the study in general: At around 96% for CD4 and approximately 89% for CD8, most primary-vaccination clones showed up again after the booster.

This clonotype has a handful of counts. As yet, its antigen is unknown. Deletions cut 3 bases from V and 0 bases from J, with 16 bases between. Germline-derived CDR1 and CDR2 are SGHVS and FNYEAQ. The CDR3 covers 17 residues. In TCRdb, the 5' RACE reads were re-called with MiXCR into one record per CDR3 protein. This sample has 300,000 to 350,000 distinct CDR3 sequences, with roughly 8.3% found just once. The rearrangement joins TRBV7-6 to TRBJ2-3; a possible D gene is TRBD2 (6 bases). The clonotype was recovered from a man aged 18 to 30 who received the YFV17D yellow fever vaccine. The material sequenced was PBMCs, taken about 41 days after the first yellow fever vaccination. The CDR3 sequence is CASSLLGGDTSTDTQYF. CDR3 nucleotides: TGTGCCAGCAGCTTGCTCGGCGGGGATACTAGCACAGATACGCAGTATTTT. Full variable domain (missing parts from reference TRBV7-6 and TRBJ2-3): GAGVSQSPRYKVTKRGQDVALRCDPISGHVSLYWYRQALGQGPEFLTYFNYEAQQDKSGLPNDRFSAERPEGSISTLTIQRTEQRDSAMYRCASSLLGGDTSTDTQYFGPGTRLTVL.